A single sample gave rise to the 15 T cell receptor beta chains below, sequenced in a study of blood T cell repertoires in COVID-19. Profiling relied on immunoSEQ multiplex PCR, and the TCRdb table lists in-frame clones only, not all of them. Among approximately 240,000 clones listed, less than 90% were seen once. The sample comprised PBMCs or T cells enriched from blood (not recorded which). These receptors were taken from a woman aged 50 to 60 in a cohort exposed to, infected with or recovered from COVID-19 (not recorded which).

This chain connects TRBV5-1 to TRBJ1-1, with D perhaps matching TRBD1 (5 bases). The CDR3 consists of 14 residues. V lost 0 bases, J lost 10 bases, and 16 bases lay in between. The germline V gene has CDR1 SGHRS and CDR2 YFSETQ. CDR3 DNA sequence: TGCGCCAGCAGCTTGGAGGCAGGGCGGTTAGTAGCTTTCTTT. Translating it yields CASSLEAGRLVAFF.

The rearrangement uses TRBV7-2 and TRBJ1-1, with D hard to call. The V end was cut by 1 base, the J end by 6 bases, with 18 bases between. CDR1 and CDR2 (germline): SGHTA, FQGNSA. CDR3 length equals 16 residues. The CDR3 here is CASSLVLYPMFAEAFF. Written as DNA, the CDR3 is TGTGCCAGCAGCTTAGTCCTATATCCCATGTTCGCTGAAGCTTTCTTT.

On this clone: Other DNA sequences in this specimen translate into the identical CDR3. The chain couples TRBV20-1 to TRBJ1-2; 8 bases are a match to TRBD1. This CDR3 has 11 amino acids. Looked up from germline, CDR1 is DFQATT and CDR2 is SNEGSKA (reference sequence). V gave up 5 bases and J gave up 5 bases; unmatched junction bases: 1. The CDR3 is CSAGQGYGYTF. The CDR3 bases are TGCAGTGCTGGACAGGGATATGGCTACACCTTC.

The chain has TRBV5-1 and TRBJ2-3; 7 bases map to TRBD2. Germline V gene lookup returns CDR1 SGHRS and CDR2 YFSETQ. Trimming took 1 base from V and 0 from J; bases not matched to a gene: 5. This CDR3 has 16 amino acids. CDR3 coding DNA: TGCGCCAGCAGCTTGTCTTCTAGCGGAAGCACAGATACGCAGTATTTT. Encoded protein: CASSLSSSGSTDTQYF.

V and J are TRBV6-2 or TRBV6-3 and TRBJ2-5, with D perhaps TRBD2 (7 bases). Trimming took off 2 bases at V and 9 bases at J, with 16 bases between the two ends. CDR3 size: 14 residues. Per the germline V gene, CDR1 is MNHEY and CDR2 is SVGEGT. CDR3 protein: CASSYDGRGTSQYF. For the CDR3, the DNA is TGTGCCAGCAGTTACGACGGGCGGGGGACATCCCAGTACTTC.

The J gene is TRBJ1-2, the V gene TRBV4-2; D is possibly TRBD1 (6 bases). Between the trimmed V and J ends, which lost 0 bases and 6 bases, there was a span of 17 bases. The CDR3 is 16 amino acids. CDR1 and CDR2 (germline): LGHNA, YNFKEQ. The CDR3 sequence is CASSQEPGQAPNGYTF. In DNA, the CDR3 is TGTGCCAGCAGCCAAGAACCGGGACAAGCGCCTAATGGCTACACCTTC.

CDR3 sequence: CASSQAHRSNEKLFF. The DNA for the CDR3 is TGCGCCAGCAGCCAAGCTCACAGGTCTAATGAAAAACTGTTTTTT. The rearrangement joins TRBV4-3 to TRBJ1-4; weak D call: TRBD1 (5 bases). The germline CDR1 and CDR2 sequences are LGHNA and YSLEER. Trimming removed 1 base from V and 3 bases from J, with 9 bases in between. The CDR3 has 15 residues.

The chain has TRBV18 and TRBJ2-2, with D tentatively TRBD1 (6 bases). The CDR3 length is 17 residues. The germline V gene has CDR1 KGHSH and CDR2 LQKENI. Trimming removed 0 bases from V and 4 bases from J, with 15 bases in between. The CDR3 loop is CASSPPGGSYGTGELFF. Here the CDR3 DNA reads TGTGCCAGCTCACCACCTGGGGGCAGTTATGGCACCGGGGAGCTGTTTTTT.

In its sample, this clone was seen a few times. The chain links TRBV9 to TRBJ1-1; TRBD1 agrees at 9 bases. The germline V gene encodes CDR1 SGDLS and CDR2 YYNGEE. The CDR3 has 15 residues. J was trimmed by 5 bases and V by 4 bases; bases with no gene match: 9. CDR3 sequence (DNA): TGTGCCAGCAGCCGGTCGGGACAGGGAGCGACTGAAGCTTTCTTT. It codes for CASSRSGQGATEAFF. The variable domain in full, with the rest retrieved from reference TRBV9 and TRBJ1-1, is DSGVTQTPKHLITATGQRVTLRCSPRSGDLSVYWYQQSLDQGLQFLIQYYNGEERAKGNILERFSAQQFPDLHSELNLSSLELGDSALYFCASSRSGQGATEAFFGQGTRLTVV.

This rearrangement joins TRBV5-1 to TRBJ2-1; 12 bases line up with TRBD2. CDR1 and CDR2 from the germline V gene are SGHRS and YFSETQ. J lost 4 bases, V lost 1 base, and 0 bases had no gene match. The CDR3 is made up of 15 amino acids. The CDR3 reads CASSLTSGGYNEQFF. As DNA, the CDR3 is TGCGCCAGCAGCTTGACTAGCGGGGGGTACAATGAGCAGTTCTTC.

The J gene is TRBJ1-2, the V gene TRBV9; D remains unclear. Germline CDR1 and CDR2: SGDLS and YYNGEE. The CDR3 extends over 15 amino acids. Trimming took 4 bases from V and 1 from J, leaving 14 bases between them. The CDR3 DNA reads as TGTGCCAGCAGCCCCACCGGGTCCATTAACTATGGCTACACCTTC. It encodes CASSPTGSINYGYTF.

The chain recombines TRBV7-2 with TRBJ1-1; the D gene is possibly TRBD1 (6 bases). Trimming stripped 5 bases from V and 0 bases from J, with 13 bases between. CDR3 length equals 15 residues. Germline CDR1 reads SGHTA; CDR2 reads FQGNSA. The CDR3 DNA sequence: TGTGCCAGCAGCCACCAACAGGGCTTGAACACTGAAGCTTTCTTT. Translation gives CASSHQQGLNTEAFF.

This clone was picked up one time. This chain links TRBV3-1 (or the pseudogene TRBV3-2) with TRBJ2-3; 7 nucleotides line up with TRBD2. The CDR3 runs 16 residues. The germline gives CDR1 LGHDT, CDR2 YNNKEL (reference sequence). V dropped 2 bases and J dropped 0; count of bases not matched to a gene: 5. CDR3 nucleotides: TGTGCCAGCAGCCAATGGCGGGGGATCAGCACAGATACGCAGTATTTT. It specifies CASSQWRGISTDTQYF.

V gene TRBV28 combines with J gene TRBJ1-2, with D possibly matching TRBD1 (6 bases). The CDR3 consists of 14 residues. Germline V lookup: CDR1 MDHEN, CDR2 SYDVKM. The V gene lost 3 bases and the J gene lost 1 base, with 9 bases spanning the gap. For the CDR3, the DNA is TGTGCCAGCAGTTTGGGGACAAATAACTATGGCTACACCTTC. Its protein is CASSLGTNNYGYTF.

The chain recombines TRBV7-2 with TRBJ1-1; the D gene is possibly TRBD1 (6 bases). V lost 2 bases, J lost 8 bases, and 21 bases lay in between. The V gene's germline CDR1 is SGHTA and CDR2 FQGNSA. This CDR3 has 16 amino acids. CDR3 bases: TGTGCCAGCAGCTTACGACAGGCGTCGCTTAGTGGCGAAGCTTTCTTT. This codes for CASSLRQASLSGEAFF.